The source of this T cell receptor beta chain is a study of control samples from healthy donors and cancer patients. The assay was immunoSEQ multiplex PCR, and TCRdb's table has in-frame clones only and misses some. In the table there are roughly 30,000 clones, around 80% of which are singletons. The sample was PBMCs. The TCR was taken from a man aged 55 to 70 with head and neck cancer.

In nucleotides, the CDR3 is TGTGCCAGTAGTTTGGGACAGGGTAATCAGCCCCAGCATTTT. This codes for CASSLGQGNQPQHF. The V call is TRBV19, the J call TRBJ1-5; 9 positions match TRBD1. Germline loops: CDR1 LNHDA, CDR2 SQIVND (reference sequence). This CDR3 has 14 amino acids. V lost 5 bases, J lost 4 bases, and 3 bases stayed unmatched.